This TCR beta chain was sequenced during a study of vaccination effects on CD4 cells after COVID-19. The table came from immunoSEQ multiplex PCR; TCRdb's copy has only in-frame clones and leaves some out. This table has just under 45,000 clones, about 80% appearing once. V lost 5 bases and J lost 4, with 8 bases in between. The CDR3 spans 12 residues. CDR1 is SGHTA, CDR2 FQGNSA, per germline. Antigen-specific CD4+ T cells expanded by the ViraFEST assay with viral peptide pools were then sequenced. At the end of 9 to 11 days of culture, CD4+ T cells were isolated. Previously uninfected by SARS-CoV-2, the vaccine recipients also showed negative nucleocapsid antibodies. On this clone: Its matching antigen is unknown.

V usage is TRBV7-2 and J usage is TRBJ1-2; unclear D gene. The sample here was CD4+ T cells from PBMCs cultured with SARS-CoV-2 spike peptides, taken before COVID-19 vaccination. The source of this sequence is a human donor who received a COVID-19 vaccine. CDR3 residues: CASSDPGYGYTF. The CDR3, as DNA: TGTGCCAGCAGCGATCCAGGCTATGGCTACACCTTC.